The clone carrying this TCR beta chain was detected ten times or more. The antigen is not known. TCRdb reanalysed the 5' RACE reads using MiXCR and keeps one entry per CDR3 protein. The sample records some 320,000 distinct CDR3 sequences, 12% being singletons. Healthy Caucasians alone served as donors. Germline V gene sequence: CDR1 SEHNR, CDR2 FQNEAQ (reference sequence). Between the trimmed V and J ends, which lost 3 bases and 7 bases, there was a span of 13 bases. The CDR3 has 14 residues. The sample comes from a study of identical twins. Study observations and caveats: Analyses based on zero insertions could be partly confounded by invariant MAIT and iNKT cells. Modelling underestimated the level of out-of-frame TCR alpha sharing observed in monozygotic twins.

The data also belong to a second study, concerning yellow fever vaccine responses in identical twins. From that second work: It has been reported that, in twins, the vaccine T cell response seemed partly convergent and partly personalized.

The chain couples TRBV7-9 to TRBJ2-1; tentative D call: TRBD1 (5 bases). Sequenced sample: CD8+ T cells sorted from blood. This TCR derives from a woman between 18 and 30 years old in good health. The CDR3 region is CASSFEQGQNEQFF. The CDR3 DNA sequence: TGTGCCAGCAGCTTCGAGCAGGGTCAGAATGAGCAGTTCTTC.